Shown below are 5 T cell receptor beta chains from a single sample sequenced in a study of OX40 agonist ivuxolimab in advanced cancers. The repertoire was sequenced with immunoSEQ multiplex PCR; TCRdb's copy has only in-frame clones and lacks some. The table lists 70,000 or so clones, around 80% of them singletons. The sample here was CD4+ or CD8+ T cells sorted from blood, taken in a trial of the OX40 agonist ivuxolimab. These receptors were collected from an adult with an advanced solid tumor such as melanoma, head and neck, liver or kidney cancer.

This chain uses TRBV5-6 with TRBJ1-1; the D gene is possibly TRBD1 (5 bases). Deletions cut 0 bases from V and 4 bases from J, with 10 bases between. CDR3 size: 14 residues. The V gene's germline CDR1 is SGHDT and CDR2 YYEEEE. The CDR3 sequence: CASSLGQGATEAFF. The CDR3 DNA reads as TGTGCCAGCAGCTTGGGTCAGGGAGCCACTGAAGCTTTCTTT.

The V gene is TRBV7-3, the J gene TRBJ2-5; D is undetermined. CDR3 length: 14 amino acids. V was shortened by 2 bases and J by 2 bases, with 9 bases between the two germline ends. Germline V gene lookup returns CDR1 SGHTA and CDR2 FQGTGA. CDR3 amino acids: CASSLSATQETQYF. CDR3 nucleotides: TGTGCCAGCAGCTTATCAGCCACTCAAGAGACCCAGTACTTC.

The V and J genes are TRBV16 and TRBJ1-1, with a tentative D call TRBD1 (5 bases). Germline CDR1 reads KGHSY; CDR2 reads FQNENV. V was shortened by 2 bases and J by 0 bases, with 10 bases between the two germline ends. CDR3 length equals 15 residues. CDR3 loop: CASSQQGRLNTEAFF. CDR3 DNA sequence: TGTGCCAGCAGCCAACAGGGACGGCTGAACACTGAAGCTTTCTTT. Looking up the rest from reference TRBV16 and TRBJ1-1 gives the full variable domain: GEEVAQTPKHLVRGEGQKAKLYCAPIKGHSYVFWYQQVLKNEFKFLISFQNENVFDETGMPKERFSAKCLPNSPCSLEIQATKLEDSAVYFCASSQQGRLNTEAFFGQGTRLTVV.

This chain joins TRBV10-3 and TRBJ2-5, with D tentatively TRBD1 (5 bases). CDR3 length: 15 amino acids. Germline CDR1 ENHRY, CDR2 SYGVKD. V was clipped by 4 bases and J by 4 bases, with 16 bases between them. CDR3 region: CAISAWQGRGETQYF. CDR3 bases: TGTGCCATCAGTGCGTGGCAGGGAAGGGGAGAGACCCAGTACTTC.

For this clone: Other nucleotide sequences from this sample produce the same CDR3. V is TRBV11-2 and J is TRBJ2-7; either TRBD1 or TRBD2 may fit D (5 bases each). The CDR3 has 16 residues. In germline, CDR1 is SGHAT, CDR2 FQNNGV. Trimming removed 6 bases at V and 3 bases at J, with 21 bases between. This CDR3 is CASSLARGTPDYEQYF. In nucleotides, the CDR3 is TGTGCCAGCAGTTTGGCCCGAGGGACGCCCGACTACGAGCAGTACTTC.